The T cell receptor beta chain described here comes from a study of beta chain features in type 1 diabetes. Study observations and caveats: A moderate, significant TCRB CDR3 shortening appeared in type 1 diabetes across four CD4+ subsets.

The CDR3 has 13 residues. Germline CDR1 is SGHRS and CDR2 is YFSETQ. V was clipped by 4 bases and J by 5 bases, with 13 bases between them. Comment on this clone: Its antigen remains unknown.

As every portion of the isolated RNA was reverse transcribed, the sequencing read expressed TCRB transcripts. The data were produced by immunoSEQ multiplex PCR, yet TCRdb's version contains in-frame clones alone and is incomplete. The sample consists of approximately 150,000 clones, around an eighth of them appearing once. This receptor was taken from a man aged 18 to 30 with type 1 diabetes. The genes are TRBV5-1 and TRBJ2-7, with D hard to call. Sequencing was performed on central memory CD4+ T cells from blood. CDR3 loop: CASSTGSGDEQYF. The CDR3 DNA reads TGCGCCAGCAGCACCGGGTCCGGTGACGAGCAGTACTTC.